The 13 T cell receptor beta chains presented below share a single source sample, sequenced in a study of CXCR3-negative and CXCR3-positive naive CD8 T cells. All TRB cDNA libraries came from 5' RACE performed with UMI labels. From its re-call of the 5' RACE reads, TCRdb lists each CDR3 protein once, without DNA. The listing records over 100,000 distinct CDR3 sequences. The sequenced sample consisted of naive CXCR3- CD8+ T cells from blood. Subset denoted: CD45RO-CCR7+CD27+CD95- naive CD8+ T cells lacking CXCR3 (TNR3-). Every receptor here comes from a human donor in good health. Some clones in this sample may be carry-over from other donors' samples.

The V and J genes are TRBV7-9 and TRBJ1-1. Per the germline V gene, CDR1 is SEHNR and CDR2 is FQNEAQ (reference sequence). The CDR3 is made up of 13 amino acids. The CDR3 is CASSLMTNTEAFF.

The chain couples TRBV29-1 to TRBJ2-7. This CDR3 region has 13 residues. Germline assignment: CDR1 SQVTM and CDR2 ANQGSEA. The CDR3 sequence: CSVEEGGAPEQYF.

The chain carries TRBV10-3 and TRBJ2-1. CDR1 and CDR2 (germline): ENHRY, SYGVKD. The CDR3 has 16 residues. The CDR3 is CAISDLVGSSYNEQFF.

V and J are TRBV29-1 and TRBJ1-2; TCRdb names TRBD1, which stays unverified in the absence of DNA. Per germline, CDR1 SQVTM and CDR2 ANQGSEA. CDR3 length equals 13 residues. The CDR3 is CSVLGQTNYGYTF.

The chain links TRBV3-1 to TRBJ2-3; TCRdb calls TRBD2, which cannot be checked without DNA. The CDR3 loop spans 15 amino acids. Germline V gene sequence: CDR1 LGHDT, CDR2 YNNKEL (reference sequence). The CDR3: CASSQVTSLRDTQYF.

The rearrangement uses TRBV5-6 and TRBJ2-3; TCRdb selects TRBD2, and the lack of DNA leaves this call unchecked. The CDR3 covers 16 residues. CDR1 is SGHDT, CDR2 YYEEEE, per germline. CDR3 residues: CASSLISGGAVDTQYF.

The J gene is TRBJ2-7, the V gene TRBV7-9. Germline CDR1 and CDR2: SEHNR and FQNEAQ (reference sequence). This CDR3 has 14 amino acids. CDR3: CASSLVGGTYEQYF.

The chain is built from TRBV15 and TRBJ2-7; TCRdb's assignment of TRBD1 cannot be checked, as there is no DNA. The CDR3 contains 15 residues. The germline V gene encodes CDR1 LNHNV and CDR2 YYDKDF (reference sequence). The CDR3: CATSSIPGETYEQYF.

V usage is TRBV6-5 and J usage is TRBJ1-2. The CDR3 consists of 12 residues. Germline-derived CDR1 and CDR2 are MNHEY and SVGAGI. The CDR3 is CASKATLHGYTF.

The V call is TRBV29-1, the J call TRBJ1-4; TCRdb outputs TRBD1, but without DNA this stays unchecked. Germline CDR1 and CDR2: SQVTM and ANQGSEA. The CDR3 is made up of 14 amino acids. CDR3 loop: CSVAGTATNEKLFF.

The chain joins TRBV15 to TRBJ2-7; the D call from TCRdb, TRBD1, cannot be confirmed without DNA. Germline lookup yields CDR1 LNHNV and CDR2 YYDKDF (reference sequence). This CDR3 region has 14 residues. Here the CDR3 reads CATSSRTGTYEQYF.

This CDR3 reads CSARDSDSYEQYF. The V and J genes are TRBV20-1 and TRBJ2-7. Germline loops: CDR1 DFQATT, CDR2 SNEGSKA (reference sequence). The CDR3 loop spans 13 amino acids.

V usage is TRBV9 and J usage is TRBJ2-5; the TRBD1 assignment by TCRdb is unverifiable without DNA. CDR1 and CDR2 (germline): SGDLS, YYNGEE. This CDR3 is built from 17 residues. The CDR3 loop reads CASSSEGQAGLQETQYF. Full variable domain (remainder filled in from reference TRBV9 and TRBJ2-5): DSGVTQTPKHLITATGQRVTLRCSPRSGDLSVYWYQQSLDQGLQFLIQYYNGEERAKGNILERFSAQQFPDLHSELNLSSLELGDSALYFCASSSEGQAGLQETQYFGPGTRLLVL.